This T cell receptor (beta chain) was captured by sequencing in a study of OX40 agonist ivuxolimab in advanced cancers. Method: immunoSEQ multiplex PCR; TCRdb's copy keeps in-frame clones and lacks some. The sample has 30,000 to 45,000 clones; less than 85% are singletons. The V gene lost 6 bases and the J gene lost 1 base, with 15 bases spanning the gap. CDR3 length: 15 amino acids. The germline gives CDR1 MNHEY, CDR2 SVGAGI. The TCR was taken from an adult with an advanced solid tumor such as melanoma, head and neck, liver or kidney cancer. This chain joins TRBV6-5 and TRBJ1-1, with D unclear. The sample here was CD4+ or CD8+ T cells sorted from blood, taken in a trial of the OX40 agonist ivuxolimab. The CDR3 coding sequence is TGTGCCAGCAGCGAAAGTTTATGGGGGAACACTGAAGCTTTCTTT. Translation gives CASSESLWGNTEAFF.